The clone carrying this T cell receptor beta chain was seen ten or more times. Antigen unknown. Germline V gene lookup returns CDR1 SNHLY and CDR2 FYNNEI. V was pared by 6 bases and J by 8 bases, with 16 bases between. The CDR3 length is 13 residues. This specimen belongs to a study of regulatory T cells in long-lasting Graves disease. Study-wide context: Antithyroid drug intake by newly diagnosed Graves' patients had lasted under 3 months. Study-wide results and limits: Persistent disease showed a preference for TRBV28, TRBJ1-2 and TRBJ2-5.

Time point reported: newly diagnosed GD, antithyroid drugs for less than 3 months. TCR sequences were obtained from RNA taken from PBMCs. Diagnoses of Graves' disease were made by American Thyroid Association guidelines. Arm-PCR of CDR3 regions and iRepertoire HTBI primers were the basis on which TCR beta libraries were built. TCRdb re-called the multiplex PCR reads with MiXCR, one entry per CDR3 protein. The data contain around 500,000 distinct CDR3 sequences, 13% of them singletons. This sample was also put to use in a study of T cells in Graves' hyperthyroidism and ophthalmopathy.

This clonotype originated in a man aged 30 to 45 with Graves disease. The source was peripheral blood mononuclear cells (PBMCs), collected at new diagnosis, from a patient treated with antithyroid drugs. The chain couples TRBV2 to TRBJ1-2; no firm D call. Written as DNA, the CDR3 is TGTGCCAGCAGAGAGAGGACGACTTCGGGCTACACCTTC. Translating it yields CASRERTTSGYTF.